This T cell receptor (beta chain) was identified in a study of blood T cell repertoires in COVID-19. Turning to the study itself: The United States, Italy and Spain provided the acute and convalescent COVID-19 samples. T cells, B-cell-depleted T cells, or PBMCs provided the cDNA or gDNA that served as material.

This CDR3 region has 14 residues. Germline values: CDR1 SGDLS, CDR2 YYNGEE. Trimming removed 0 bases from V and 5 bases from J, with 11 bases in between. Data came from immunoSEQ multiplex PCR; TCRdb stores just in-frame clones and leaves some out. This sample has about 220,000 clones, with about four fifths found just once. The sample holds a few counts of this clone. This clonotype originated in a woman younger than 45 who had recovered from COVID-19. The sequencing sample was made of peripheral blood. The rearrangement links TRBV9 to TRBJ1-1; D may be TRBD1 (6 bases). In nucleotides, the CDR3 is TGTGCCAGCAGCGTAGGAGGGGGGGCTACTGAAGCTTTCTTT. Amino acids: CASSVGGGATEAFF.